The source of this T cell receptor beta chain is a study of human T cells and chemical hapten exposure. CDR1 is KGHDR, CDR2 SFDVKD, per germline. The CDR3 spans 15 residues. Trimming removed 6 bases from V and 2 bases from J; junction bases left unmatched: 3. Time point noted: patch test 3, about 24 weeks after DPC sensitization. The treatment was: therapeutic diphenylcyclopropenone sensitization with weekly scalp DPC. Each cDNA molecule in the library carried unique molecular identifiers. TCRdb reprocessed the RACE reads with MiXCR, giving one entry per CDR3 protein. The data contain roughly 200,000 distinct CDR3 sequences, about 22% of them singletons.

Sample: whole blood, taken in connection with sensitization to the hapten diphenylcyclopropenone (DPC). This chain links TRBV24-1 with TRBJ2-3, with 11 bases that match TRBD1. This sequence originates from a woman aged 40 to 50 with alopecia areata. Some clones in this sample may be carry-over from other donors' samples. The chain's CDR3 is CATSLGQGVTDTQYF. The CDR3 coding sequence is TGTGCCACCAGTTTGGGACAGGGGGTCACAGATACGCAGTATTTT.